The 2 T cell receptor beta chains reported below all come from one sample, sequenced in a study of blood T cell repertoires in COVID-19. The table came from immunoSEQ multiplex PCR; TCRdb's copy has only in-frame clones and leaves some out. The data show roughly 150,000 clones, roughly 80% seen once. Sequencing used PBMCs or T cells enriched from blood (not recorded which). These receptors all come from a woman aged 40 to 50 with acute COVID-19.

This clone has a single count. The chain uses TRBV6-6 and TRBJ2-5; possibly TRBD2 for D (8 bases). Trimming removed 6 bases from V and 5 bases from J, with 22 bases in between. The CDR3 runs 16 residues. Germline V gene lookup returns CDR1 MNHNY and CDR2 SVGAGI (reference sequence). The CDR3 loop reads CASSRGLAGGGETQYF. CDR3 in DNA: TGTGCCAGCAGCCGAGGACTAGCCGGAGGGGGCGAGACCCAGTACTTC.

The V call is TRBV5-1, the J call TRBJ2-1; 8 bases are shared with TRBD2. The germline CDR1 and CDR2 sequences are SGHRS and YFSETQ. This CDR3 has 16 residues. The V gene end was trimmed by 4 bases and the J gene end by 5 bases; junction bases not matched to a gene: 11. The CDR3 loop reads CASSNQAGAPDNEQFF. The DNA of the CDR3 is TGCGCCAGCAGCAACCAAGCGGGAGCTCCCGACAATGAGCAGTTCTTC.